This TCR beta chain was recorded in a study of blood T cells in healthy people across ages. General study results and limits: Because sorting was not performed, PBMCs prevented conclusive naive versus antigen-experienced comparison. Estimated diversity that came from one million T cells was considered an underestimate. More naive CD4+ cells and higher diversity marked long-lived donors relative to aged donors.

The CDR3 length is 13 residues. V was clipped by 6 bases and J by 2 bases, with 8 bases between them. CDR1 and CDR2 (germline): KGHDR, SFDVKD. PCR was performed a second time for roughly 7 to 12 cycles using a sample-barcoded 5' primer and a J-beta primer mix. TCRdb itself ran the 5' RACE reads through MiXCR, one entry per CDR3 protein. The sample has some 1.5 million distinct CDR3 sequences, roughly 30% seen once. This clonotype was found a few times. Its antigen remains unidentified. The rearrangement uses TRBV24-1 and TRBJ2-3, with D tentatively TRBD1 or TRBD2 (5 bases each). The TCR originated in a woman aged 25 to 39 in good health. Specimen: blood. CDR3 coding DNA: TGTGCCACCAGTTACGGGACCACAGATACGCAGTATTTT. Translation gives CATSYGTTDTQYF.